This T cell receptor (beta chain) was retrieved from a study of T-cell memory formation after mild COVID-19. Study in general: Clusters of TCRs were largely donor specific.

cDNA libraries for TCR alpha and TCR beta, carrying sample barcodes and UMIs, came from 5'RACE with constant-segment primers. TCRdb recomputed calls from the 5' RACE reads with MiXCR, one row per CDR3 protein. The profile covers about 160,000 distinct CDR3 sequences, with roughly 28% appearing a single time and more than 10% taken by the ten largest. CDR1 and CDR2 from the germline V gene are SGHRS and YFSETQ. CDR3 length: 15 amino acids. With 3 bases clipped from V and 2 bases from J, the junction kept 3 bases outside the gene matches. The sequenced material came from PBMCs or a T cell subset sorted from them (not recorded which). The genes are TRBV5-1 and TRBJ1-2; the match to TRBD1 covers 11 bases. This receptor was obtained from an adult woman who had mild COVID-19 (a few samples of this study predate the infection). Cell type and time point are not known. The CDR3 DNA is TGCGCCAGCAGCTGGGGACAGGGGGGGAACTATGGCTACACCTTC. Its translation: CASSWGQGGNYGYTF.